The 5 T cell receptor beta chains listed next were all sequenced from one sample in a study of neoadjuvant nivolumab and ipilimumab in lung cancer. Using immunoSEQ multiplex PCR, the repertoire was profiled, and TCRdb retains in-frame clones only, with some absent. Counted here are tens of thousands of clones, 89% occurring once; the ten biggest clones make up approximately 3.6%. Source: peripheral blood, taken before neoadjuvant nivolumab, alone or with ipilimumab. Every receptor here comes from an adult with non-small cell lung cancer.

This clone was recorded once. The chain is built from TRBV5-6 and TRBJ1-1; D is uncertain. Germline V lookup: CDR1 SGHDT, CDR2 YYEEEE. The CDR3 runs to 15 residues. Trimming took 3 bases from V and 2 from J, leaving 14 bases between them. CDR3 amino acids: CASSSPIGGNTEAFF. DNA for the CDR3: TGTGCCAGCAGCTCCCCGATAGGTGGCAACACTGAAGCTTTCTTT.

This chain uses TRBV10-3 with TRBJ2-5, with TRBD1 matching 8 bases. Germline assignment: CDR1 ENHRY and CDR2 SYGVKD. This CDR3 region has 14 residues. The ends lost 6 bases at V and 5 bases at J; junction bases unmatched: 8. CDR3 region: CAIRGGQGGETQYF. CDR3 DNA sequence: TGTGCCATCAGGGGAGGACAGGGAGGCGAGACCCAGTACTTC.

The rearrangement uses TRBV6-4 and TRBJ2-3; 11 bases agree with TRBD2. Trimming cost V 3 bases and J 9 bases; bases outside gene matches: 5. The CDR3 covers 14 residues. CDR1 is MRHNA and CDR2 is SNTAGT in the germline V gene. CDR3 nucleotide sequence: TGTGCCAGCAGTGAAGCTAGCGGGAGGAACACGCAGTATTTT. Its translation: CASSEASGRNTQYF.

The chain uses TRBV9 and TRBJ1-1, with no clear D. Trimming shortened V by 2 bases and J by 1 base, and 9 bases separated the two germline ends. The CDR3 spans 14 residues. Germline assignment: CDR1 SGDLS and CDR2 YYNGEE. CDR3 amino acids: CASSVKTANTEAFF. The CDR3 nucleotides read TGTGCCAGCAGCGTCAAAACAGCGAACACTGAAGCTTTCTTT.

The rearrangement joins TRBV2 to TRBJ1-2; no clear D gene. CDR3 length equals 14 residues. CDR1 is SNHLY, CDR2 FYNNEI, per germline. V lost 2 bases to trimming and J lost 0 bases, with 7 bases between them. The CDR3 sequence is CASSEFGANYGYTF. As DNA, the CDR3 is TGTGCCAGCAGTGAATTTGGGGCTAACTATGGCTACACCTTC.